This TCR beta chain was identified during a study of blood T cell repertoires in COVID-19 (dated by TCRdb to 2018 to 2021). About the full investigation: Samples from collaborators originated in the United States, Italy and Spain and spanned both the acute and convalescent phases of COVID-19. The material from the prospective study consisted of cDNA or gDNA derived from T cells, B-cell-depleted T cells, or PBMCs. The samples were drawn from the first 160 participants of the ongoing ImmuneRACE study and from 950 to 1,500 subjects provided by 6 global collaborators. HLA class I and class II types, where available, came from metadata supplied by the sample provider rather than from assay-based typing. The sample metadata nearly always contained a de-identified subject ID, COVID-19 status, age in years and sex. The repertoires were released in a freely available public database meant as a resource for research on the immune response to SARS-CoV-2. Subjects who had been exposed to COVID-19, were actively infected with it, or had recovered from it provided the deeply sampled blood TCRbeta repertoires that made up the dataset. The study at large found these results: The amount of clinical and demographic metadata varied by source and participant and was provided uncurated.

Sequences LNHNV (CDR1) and YYDKDF (CDR2) are obtained from the germline V gene (reference sequence). Counted from cysteine to phenylalanine, this CDR3 has 12 amino acids. Just CDR3 DNA is preserved here, 36 bases in frame from base 1. After removal of 0 bases from V and 15 bases from J, the junction retains 2 bases not matched to a gene. The collaborating institutions used their own protocols to collect whole blood in K2EDTA tubes. For TCRbeta analysis, collaborators shipped samples in one of three forms: frozen whole blood, isolated PBMCs, or DNA extracted from either of those sample types. TCRbeta CDR3 regions were amplified from genomic DNA by means of the immunoSEQ Assay, a bias-controlled multiplex PCR. The original pipeline was this. The number of nucleated cells in each sample was estimated by amplification of reference gene primers within the assay. To quantify the absolute abundance of each unique TCRbeta CDR3 rearrangement, sequence reads were collapsed and filtered. For each sample, productive Simpson clonality was calculated as the square root of Simpson's diversity index over productive rearrangements. TCRdb mirrors the immuneACCESS table, restricted to in-frame sequences. Some clones are absent from its copies; in checked studies, under half trace to an unresolved V gene, and the reason for the others is unknown. D and trimming come from the DNA, and the V and J calls and clone size come from that table. This sample lists approximately 89,000 clones; approximately 78% were detected once. Of the sample, 10% to 15% falls within the top ten clones.

Worth noting for this clone: This clone's antigen is unknown. Base qualities are not provided; no much larger clone lies one nucleotide away.

Sequenced: peripheral blood. The chain couples TRBV15 to TRBJ1-6, with TRBD1 identical over 7 junction bases. The clonotype comes from a human donor in a cohort sampled during active COVID-19. The nucleotide sequence reads as follows: TGTGCCACCAGCAGAGACGGGACAGTCCTCCACTTT. Translated, it reads CATSRDGTVLHF.